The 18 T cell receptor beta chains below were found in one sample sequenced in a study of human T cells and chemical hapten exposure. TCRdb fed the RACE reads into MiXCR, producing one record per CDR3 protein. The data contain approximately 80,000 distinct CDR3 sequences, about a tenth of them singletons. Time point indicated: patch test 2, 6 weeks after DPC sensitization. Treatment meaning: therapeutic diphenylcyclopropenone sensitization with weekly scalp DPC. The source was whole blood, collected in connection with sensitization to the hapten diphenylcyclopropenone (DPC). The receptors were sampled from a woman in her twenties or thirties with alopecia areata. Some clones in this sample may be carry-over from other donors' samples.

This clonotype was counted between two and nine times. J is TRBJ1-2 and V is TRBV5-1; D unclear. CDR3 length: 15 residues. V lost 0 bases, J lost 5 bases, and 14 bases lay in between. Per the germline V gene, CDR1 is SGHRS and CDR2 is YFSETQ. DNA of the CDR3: TGCGCCAGCAGCTTGGCAGCCGGAGGAGTATATGGCTACACCTTC. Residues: CASSLAAGGVYGYTF.

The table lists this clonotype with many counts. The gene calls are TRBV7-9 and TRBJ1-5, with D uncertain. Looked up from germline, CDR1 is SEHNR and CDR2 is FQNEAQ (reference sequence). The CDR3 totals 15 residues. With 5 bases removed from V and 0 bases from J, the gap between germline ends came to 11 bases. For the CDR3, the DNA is TGTGCCAGCAGCGCCGGACTGAATAGCAATCAGCCCCAGCATTTT. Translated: CASSAGLNSNQPQHF.

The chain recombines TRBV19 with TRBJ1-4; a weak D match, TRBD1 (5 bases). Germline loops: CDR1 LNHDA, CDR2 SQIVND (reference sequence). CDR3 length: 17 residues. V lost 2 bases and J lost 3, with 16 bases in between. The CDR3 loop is CASSISTTGGANEKLFF. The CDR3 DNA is TGTGCCAGTAGTATATCGACTACAGGAGGGGCTAATGAAAAACTGTTTTTT.

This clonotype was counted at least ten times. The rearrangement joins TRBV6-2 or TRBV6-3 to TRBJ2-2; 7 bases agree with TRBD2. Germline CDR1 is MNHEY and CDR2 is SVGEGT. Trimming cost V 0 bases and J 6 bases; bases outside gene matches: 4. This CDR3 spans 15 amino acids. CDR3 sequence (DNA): TGTGCCAGCAGTTACTCGTCGGGAGGCTCCGGGGAGCTGTTTTTT. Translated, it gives CASSYSSGGSGELFF.

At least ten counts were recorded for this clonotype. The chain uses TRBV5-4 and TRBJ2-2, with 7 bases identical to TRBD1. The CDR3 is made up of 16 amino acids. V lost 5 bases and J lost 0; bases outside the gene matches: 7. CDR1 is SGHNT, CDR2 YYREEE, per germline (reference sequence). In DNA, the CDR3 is TGTGCCAGCAGACGCAGACAGGGACCGAACACCGGGGAGCTGTTTTTT. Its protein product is CASRRRQGPNTGELFF.

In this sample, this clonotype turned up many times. The CDR3 loop reads CASTKDRADATNEKLFF. The CDR3 coding sequence is TGTGCCAGCACTAAGGACAGGGCAGATGCAACTAATGAAAAACTGTTTTTT. The chain employs TRBV12-3 or TRBV12-4 and TRBJ1-4; 8 nucleotides line up with TRBD1. The CDR3 extends over 17 amino acids. V was clipped by 7 bases and J by 0 bases; unmatched bases: 10.

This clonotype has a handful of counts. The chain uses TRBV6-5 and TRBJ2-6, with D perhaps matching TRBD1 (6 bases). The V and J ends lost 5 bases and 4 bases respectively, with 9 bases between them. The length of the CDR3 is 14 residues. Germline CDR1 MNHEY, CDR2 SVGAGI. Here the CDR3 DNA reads TGTGCCAGCAGTACAGGGATGGGGGCCAACGTCCTGACTTTC. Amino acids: CASSTGMGANVLTF.

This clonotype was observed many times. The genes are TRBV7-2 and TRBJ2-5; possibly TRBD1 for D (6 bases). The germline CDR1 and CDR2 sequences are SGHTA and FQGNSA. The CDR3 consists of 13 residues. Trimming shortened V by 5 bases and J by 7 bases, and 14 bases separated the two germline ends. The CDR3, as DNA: TGTGCCAGCAGCCCCCACAGGGAAGGGACCCAGTACTTC. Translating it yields CASSPHREGTQYF.

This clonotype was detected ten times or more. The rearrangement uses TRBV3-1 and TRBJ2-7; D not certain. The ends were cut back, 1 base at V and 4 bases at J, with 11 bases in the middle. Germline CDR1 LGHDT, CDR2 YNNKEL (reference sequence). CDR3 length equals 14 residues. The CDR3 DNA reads TGTGCCAGCAGCCAAGTCGTGGGCCGTTACGAGCAGTACTTC. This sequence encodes CASSQVVGRYEQYF.

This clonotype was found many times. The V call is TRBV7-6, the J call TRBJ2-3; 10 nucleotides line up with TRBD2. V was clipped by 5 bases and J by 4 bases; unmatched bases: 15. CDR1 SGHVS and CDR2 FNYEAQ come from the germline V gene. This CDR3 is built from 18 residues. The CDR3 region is CASSLFARLAGAPDTQYF. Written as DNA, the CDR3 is TGTGCCAGCAGCCTATTTGCCCGGCTAGCGGGAGCCCCAGATACGCAGTATTTT.

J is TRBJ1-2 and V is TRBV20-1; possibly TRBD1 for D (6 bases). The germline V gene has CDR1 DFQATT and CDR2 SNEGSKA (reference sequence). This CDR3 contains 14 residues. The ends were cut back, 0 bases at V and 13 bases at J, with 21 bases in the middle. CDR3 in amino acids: CSARDAGGGRRLTF. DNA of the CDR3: TGCAGTGCTAGAGACGCGGGGGGGGGCCGCCGTCTCACCTTC.

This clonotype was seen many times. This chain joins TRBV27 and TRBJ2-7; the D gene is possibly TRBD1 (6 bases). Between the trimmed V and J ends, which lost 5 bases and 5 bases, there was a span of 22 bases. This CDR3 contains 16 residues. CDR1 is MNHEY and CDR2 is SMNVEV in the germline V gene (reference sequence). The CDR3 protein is CASSPLFRDIPHEQYF. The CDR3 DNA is TGTGCCAGCAGTCCACTTTTCAGGGACATTCCCCACGAGCAGTACTTC.

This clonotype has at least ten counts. This chain's CDR3 is CAWSSGLREAQHF. CDR3 DNA: TGTGCCTGGAGTAGCGGCTTGAGGGAGGCCCAGCATTTT. The J gene is TRBJ1-5, the V gene TRBV30; D unresolved. Germline CDR1 GTSNPN, CDR2 SVGIG (reference sequence). The CDR3 length is 13 residues. The ends were cut back, 2 bases at V and 11 bases at J, with 16 bases in the middle.

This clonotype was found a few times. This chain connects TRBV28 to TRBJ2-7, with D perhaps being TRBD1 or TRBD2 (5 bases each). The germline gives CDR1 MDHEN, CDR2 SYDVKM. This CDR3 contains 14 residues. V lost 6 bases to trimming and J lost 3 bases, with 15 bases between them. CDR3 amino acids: CASRNRDGDYEQYF. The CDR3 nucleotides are TGTGCCAGCAGGAACCGGGACGGAGACTACGAGCAGTACTTC.

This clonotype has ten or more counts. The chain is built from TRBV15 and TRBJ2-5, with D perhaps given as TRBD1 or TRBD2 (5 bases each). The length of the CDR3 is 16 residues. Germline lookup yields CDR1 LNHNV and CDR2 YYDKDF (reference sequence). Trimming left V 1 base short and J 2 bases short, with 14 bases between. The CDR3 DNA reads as TGTGCCACCAGCAGAGGCATGGGACGGACTCAAGAGACCCAGTACTTC. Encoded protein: CATSRGMGRTQETQYF.

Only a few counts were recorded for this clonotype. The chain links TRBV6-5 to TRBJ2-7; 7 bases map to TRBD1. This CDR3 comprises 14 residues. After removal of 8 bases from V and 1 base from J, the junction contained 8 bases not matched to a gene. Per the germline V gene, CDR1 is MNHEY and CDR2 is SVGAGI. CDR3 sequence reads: CASRKPTGSYEQYF. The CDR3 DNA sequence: TGTGCCAGCCGGAAACCGACAGGGTCCTACGAGCAGTACTTC.

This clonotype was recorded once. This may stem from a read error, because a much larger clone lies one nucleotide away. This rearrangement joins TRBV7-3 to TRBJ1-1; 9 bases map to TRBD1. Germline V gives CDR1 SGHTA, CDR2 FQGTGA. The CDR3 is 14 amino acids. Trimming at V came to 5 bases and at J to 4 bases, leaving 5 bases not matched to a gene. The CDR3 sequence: CASSKQGAFTEAFF. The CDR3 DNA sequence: TGTGCCAGCAGCAAACAGGGGGCGTTCACTGAAGCTTTCTTT.

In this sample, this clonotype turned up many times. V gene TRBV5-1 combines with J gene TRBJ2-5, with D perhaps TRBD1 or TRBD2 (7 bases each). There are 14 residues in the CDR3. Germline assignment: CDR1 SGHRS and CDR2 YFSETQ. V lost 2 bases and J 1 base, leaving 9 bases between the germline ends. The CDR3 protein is CASSFRGGQETQYF. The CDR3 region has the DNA TGCGCCAGCAGCTTCAGGGGGGGCCAAGAGACCCAGTACTTC.